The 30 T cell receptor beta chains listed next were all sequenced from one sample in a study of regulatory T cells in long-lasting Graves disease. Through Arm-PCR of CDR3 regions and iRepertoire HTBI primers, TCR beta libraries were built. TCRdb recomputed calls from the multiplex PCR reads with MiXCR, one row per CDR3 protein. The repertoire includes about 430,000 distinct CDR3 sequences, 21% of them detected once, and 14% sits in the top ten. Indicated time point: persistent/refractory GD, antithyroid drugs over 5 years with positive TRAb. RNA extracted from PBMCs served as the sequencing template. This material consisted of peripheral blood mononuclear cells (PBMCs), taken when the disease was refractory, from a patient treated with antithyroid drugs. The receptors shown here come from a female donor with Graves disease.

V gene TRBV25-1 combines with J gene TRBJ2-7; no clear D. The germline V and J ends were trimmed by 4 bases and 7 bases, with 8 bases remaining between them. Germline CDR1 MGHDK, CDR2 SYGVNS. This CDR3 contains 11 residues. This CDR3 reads CASSVDLEQYF. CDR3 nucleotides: TGTGCCAGCAGTGTTGACCTGGAGCAGTACTTC.

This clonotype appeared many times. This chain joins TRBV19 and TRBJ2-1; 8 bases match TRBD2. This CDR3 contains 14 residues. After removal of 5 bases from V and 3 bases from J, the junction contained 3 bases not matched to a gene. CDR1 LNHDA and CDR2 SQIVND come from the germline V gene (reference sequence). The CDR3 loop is CASSPGGDYNEQFF. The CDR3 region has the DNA TGTGCCAGTAGTCCCGGGGGGGACTACAATGAGCAGTTCTTC.

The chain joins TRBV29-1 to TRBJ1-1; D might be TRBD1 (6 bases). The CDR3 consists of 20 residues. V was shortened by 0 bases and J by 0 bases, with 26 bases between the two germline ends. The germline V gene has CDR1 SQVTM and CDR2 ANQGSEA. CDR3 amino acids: CSVEDIYFLRDTPMNTEAFF. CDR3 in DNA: TGCAGCGTTGAAGATATCTACTTTCTAAGGGACACTCCAATGAACACTGAAGCTTTCTTT.

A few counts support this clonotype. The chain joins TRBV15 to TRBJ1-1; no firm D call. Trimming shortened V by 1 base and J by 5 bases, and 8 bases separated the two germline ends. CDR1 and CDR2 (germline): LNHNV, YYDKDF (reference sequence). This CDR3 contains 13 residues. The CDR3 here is CATSRVPLTEAFF. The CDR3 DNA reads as TGTGCCACCAGCAGAGTTCCCCTGACTGAAGCTTTCTTT.

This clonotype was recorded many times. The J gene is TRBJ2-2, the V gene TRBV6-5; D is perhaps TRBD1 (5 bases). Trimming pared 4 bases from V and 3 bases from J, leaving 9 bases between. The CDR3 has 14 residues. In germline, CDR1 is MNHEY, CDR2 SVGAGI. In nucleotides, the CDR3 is TGTGCCAGCAGTTCAAGGGGTTACACCGGGGAGCTGTTTTTT. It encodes CASSSRGYTGELFF.

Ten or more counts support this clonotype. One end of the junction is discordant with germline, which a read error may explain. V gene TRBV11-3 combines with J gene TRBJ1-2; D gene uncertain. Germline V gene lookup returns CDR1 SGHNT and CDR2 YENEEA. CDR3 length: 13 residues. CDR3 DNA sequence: TGTGCCAGCAGTTTAGACCCCAACTATGGCTACACCTTC. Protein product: CASSLDPNYGYTF.

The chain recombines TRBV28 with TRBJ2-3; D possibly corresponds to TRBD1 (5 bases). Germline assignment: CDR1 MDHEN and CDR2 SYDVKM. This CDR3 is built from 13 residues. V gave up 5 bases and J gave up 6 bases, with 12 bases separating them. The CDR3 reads CASSAGFWDTQYF. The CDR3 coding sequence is TGTGCCAGCAGTGCAGGGTTTTGGGATACGCAGTATTTT.

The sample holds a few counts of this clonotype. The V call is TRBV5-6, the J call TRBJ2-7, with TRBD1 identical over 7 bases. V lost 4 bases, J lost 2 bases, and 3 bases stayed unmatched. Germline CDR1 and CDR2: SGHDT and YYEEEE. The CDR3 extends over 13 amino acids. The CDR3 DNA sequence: TGTGCCAGCAGCAAGGGGGCCCCCTACGAGCAGTACTTC. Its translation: CASSKGAPYEQYF.

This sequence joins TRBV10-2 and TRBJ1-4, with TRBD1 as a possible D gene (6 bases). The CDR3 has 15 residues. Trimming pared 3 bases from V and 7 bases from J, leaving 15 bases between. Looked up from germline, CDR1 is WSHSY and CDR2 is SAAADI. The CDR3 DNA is TGCGCCAGCAGTGATGAGGTACAGGGTGGTGAAAAACTGTTTTTT. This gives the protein CASSDEVQGGEKLFF.

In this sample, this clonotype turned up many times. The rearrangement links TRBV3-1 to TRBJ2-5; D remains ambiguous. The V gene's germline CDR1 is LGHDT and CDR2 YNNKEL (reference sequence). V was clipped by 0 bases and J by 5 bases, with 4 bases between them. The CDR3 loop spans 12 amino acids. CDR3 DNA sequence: TGTGCCAGCAGCCAAGATCGGGAGACCCAGTACTTC. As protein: CASSQDRETQYF.

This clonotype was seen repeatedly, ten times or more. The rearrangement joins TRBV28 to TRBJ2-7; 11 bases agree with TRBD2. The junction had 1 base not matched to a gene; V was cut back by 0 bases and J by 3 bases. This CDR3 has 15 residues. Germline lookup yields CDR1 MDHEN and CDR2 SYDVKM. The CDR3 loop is CASSLWTSGIYEQYF. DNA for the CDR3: TGTGCCAGCAGTTTATGGACTAGCGGGATCTACGAGCAGTACTTC.

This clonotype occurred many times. In DNA, the CDR3 is TGTGCCAGCAGCTTCAGGGTAGCTAACTATGGCTACACCTTC. Protein: CASSFRVANYGYTF. The chain joins TRBV7-2 to TRBJ1-2, with D possibly matching TRBD1 (5 bases). Germline V CDR1 and CDR2: SGHTA, FQGNSA. The CDR3 is 14 residues long. Trimming took 3 bases from V and 0 from J, leaving 8 bases between them.

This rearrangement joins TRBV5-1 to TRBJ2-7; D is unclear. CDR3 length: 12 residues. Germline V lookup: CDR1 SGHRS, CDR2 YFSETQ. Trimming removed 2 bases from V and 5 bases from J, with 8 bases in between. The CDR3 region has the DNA TGCGCCAGCAGCTTAGTGGTACACGAGCAGTACTTC. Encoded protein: CASSLVVHEQYF.

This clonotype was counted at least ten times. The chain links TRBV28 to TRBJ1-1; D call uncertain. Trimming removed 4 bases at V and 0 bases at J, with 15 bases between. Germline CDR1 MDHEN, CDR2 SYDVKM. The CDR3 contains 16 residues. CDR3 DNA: TGTGCCAGCAGTTATCCCAGTTTAGATATGAACACTGAAGCTTTCTTT. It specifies CASSYPSLDMNTEAFF.

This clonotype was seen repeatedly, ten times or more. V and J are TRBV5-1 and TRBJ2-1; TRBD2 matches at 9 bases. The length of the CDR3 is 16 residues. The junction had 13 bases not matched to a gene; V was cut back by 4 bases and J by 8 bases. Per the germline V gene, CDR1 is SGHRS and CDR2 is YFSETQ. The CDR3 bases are TGCGCCAGCAGCGAGTTTAGCGGGGGCCTTGGGGATGAGCAGTTCTTC. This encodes CASSEFSGGLGDEQFF.

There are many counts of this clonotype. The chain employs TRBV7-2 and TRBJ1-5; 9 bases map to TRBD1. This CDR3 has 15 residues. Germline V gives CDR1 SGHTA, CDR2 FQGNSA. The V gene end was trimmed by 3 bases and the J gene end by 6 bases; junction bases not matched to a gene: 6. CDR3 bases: TGTGCCAGCAGCTTGGGGACAGGGTCAATTCAGCCCCAGCATTTT. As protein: CASSLGTGSIQPQHF.

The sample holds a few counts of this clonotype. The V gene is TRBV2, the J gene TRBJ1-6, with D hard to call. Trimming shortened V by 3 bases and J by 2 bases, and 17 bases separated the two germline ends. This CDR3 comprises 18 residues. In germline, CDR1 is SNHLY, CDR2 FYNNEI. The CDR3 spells CASSDEGPVGTYNSPLHF. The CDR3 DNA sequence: TGTGCCAGCAGTGACGAAGGTCCCGTAGGGACCTATAATTCACCCCTCCACTTT.

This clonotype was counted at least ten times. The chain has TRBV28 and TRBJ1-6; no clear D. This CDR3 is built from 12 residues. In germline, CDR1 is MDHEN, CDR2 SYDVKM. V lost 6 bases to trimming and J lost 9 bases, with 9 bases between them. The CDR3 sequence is CASSSPSSPLHF. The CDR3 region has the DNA TGTGCCAGCAGCTCTCCGTCTTCACCCCTCCACTTT.

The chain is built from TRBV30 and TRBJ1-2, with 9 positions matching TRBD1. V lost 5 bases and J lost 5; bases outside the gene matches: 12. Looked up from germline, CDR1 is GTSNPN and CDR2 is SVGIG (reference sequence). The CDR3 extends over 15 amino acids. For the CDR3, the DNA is TGTGCCTGGCAATCCCCGGGACAGGGAAATTATGGCTACACCTTC. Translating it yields CAWQSPGQGNYGYTF.

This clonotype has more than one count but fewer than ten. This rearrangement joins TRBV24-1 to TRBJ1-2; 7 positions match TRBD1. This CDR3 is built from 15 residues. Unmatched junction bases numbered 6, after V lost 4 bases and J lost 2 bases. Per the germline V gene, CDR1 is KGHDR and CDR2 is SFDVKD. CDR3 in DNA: TGTGCCACCAGTGACCCCGGACAGGCCAACTATGGCTACACCTTC. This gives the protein CATSDPGQANYGYTF.

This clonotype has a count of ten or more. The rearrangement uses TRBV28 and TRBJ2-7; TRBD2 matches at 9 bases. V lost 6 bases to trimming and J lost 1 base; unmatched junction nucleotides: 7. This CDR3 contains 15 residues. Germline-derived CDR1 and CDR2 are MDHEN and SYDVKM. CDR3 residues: CASRSSGMGSYEQYF. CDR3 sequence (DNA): TGTGCCAGCAGATCTAGCGGGATGGGGTCCTACGAGCAGTACTTC.

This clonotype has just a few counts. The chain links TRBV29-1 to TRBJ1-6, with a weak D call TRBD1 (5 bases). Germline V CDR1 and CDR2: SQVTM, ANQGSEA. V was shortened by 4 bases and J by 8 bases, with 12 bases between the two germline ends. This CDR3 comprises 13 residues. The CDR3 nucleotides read TGCAGCGTTGCCAAGGGCAGGGATTCACCCCTCCACTTT. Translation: CSVAKGRDSPLHF.

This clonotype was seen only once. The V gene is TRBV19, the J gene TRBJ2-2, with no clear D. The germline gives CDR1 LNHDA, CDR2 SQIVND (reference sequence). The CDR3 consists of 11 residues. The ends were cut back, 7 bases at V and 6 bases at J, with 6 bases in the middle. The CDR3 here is CASNVAGELFF. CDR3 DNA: TGTGCCAGTAACGTCGCCGGGGAGCTGTTTTTT. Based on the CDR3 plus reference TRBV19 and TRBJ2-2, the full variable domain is DGGITQSPKYLFRKEGQNVTLSCEQNLNHDAMYWYRQDPGQGLRLIYYSQIVNDFQKGDIAEGYSVSREKKESFPLTVTSAQKNPTAFYLCASNVAGELFFGEGSRLTVL.

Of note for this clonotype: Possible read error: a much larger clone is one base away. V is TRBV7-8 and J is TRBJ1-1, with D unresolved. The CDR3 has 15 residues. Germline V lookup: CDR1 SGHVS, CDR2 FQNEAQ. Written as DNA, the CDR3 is TGTGCCAGCAGCTCTCAAGGGATTGCTGGCACTGAAGCTCTCTTT. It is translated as CASSSQGIAGTEALF.

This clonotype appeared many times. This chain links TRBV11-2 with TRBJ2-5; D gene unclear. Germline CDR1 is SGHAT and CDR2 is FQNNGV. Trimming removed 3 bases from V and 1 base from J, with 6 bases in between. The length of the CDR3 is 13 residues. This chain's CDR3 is CASSLEPQETQYF. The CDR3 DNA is TGTGCCAGCAGCTTGGAGCCCCAAGAGACCCAGTACTTC.

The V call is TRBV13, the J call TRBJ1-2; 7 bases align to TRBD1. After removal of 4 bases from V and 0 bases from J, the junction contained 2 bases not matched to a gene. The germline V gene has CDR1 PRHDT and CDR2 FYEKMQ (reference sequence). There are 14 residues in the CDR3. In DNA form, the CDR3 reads TGTGCCAGCAGCTGGGGACAGTCTAACTATGGCTACACCTTC. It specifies CASSWGQSNYGYTF.

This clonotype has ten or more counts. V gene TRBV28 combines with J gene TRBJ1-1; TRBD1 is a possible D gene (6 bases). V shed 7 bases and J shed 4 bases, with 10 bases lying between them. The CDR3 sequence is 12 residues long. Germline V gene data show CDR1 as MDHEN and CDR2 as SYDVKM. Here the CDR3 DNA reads TGTGCCAGCAATGGGGGCGGCACTGAAGCTTTCTTT. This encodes CASNGGGTEAFF.

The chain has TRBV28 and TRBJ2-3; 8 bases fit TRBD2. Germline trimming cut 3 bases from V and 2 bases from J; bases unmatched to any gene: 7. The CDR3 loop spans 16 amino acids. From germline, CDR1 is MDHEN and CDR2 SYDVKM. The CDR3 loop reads CASSLVSGSFTDTQYF. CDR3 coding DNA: TGTGCCAGCAGTTTGGTCAGCGGGAGTTTCACAGATACGCAGTATTTT. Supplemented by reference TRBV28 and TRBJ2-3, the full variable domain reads DVKVTQSSRYLVKRTGEKVFLECVQDMDHENMFWYRQDPGLGLRLIYFSYDVKMKEKGDIPEGYSVSREKKERFSLILESASTNQTSMYLCASSLVSGSFTDTQYFGPGTRLTVL.

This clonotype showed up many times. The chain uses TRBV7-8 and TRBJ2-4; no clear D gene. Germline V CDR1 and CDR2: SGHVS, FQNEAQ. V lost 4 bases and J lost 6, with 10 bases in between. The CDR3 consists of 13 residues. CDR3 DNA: TGTGCCAGCAGCTCTTCGTTGTCAAACATTCAGTACTTC. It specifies CASSSSLSNIQYF. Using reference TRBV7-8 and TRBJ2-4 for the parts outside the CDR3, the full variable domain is GAGVSQSPRYKVAKRGQDVALRCDPISGHVSLFWYQQALGQGPEFLTYFQNEAQLDKSGLPSDRFFAERPEGSVSTLKIQRTQQEDSAVYLCASSSSLSNIQYFGAGTRLSVL.

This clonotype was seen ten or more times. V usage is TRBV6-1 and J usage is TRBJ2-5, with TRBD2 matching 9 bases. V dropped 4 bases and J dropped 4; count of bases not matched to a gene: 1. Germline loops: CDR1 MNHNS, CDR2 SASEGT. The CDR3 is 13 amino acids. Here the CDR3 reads CASSAAGGETQYF. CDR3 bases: TGTGCCAGCAGTGCAGCGGGAGGAGAGACCCAGTACTTC.